This TCR beta chain was observed in a study of OX40 agonist ivuxolimab in advanced cancers. Only in-frame clones appear in the TCRdb table, and some are missing; sequencing was by immunoSEQ multiplex PCR. The repertoire includes about 80,000 clones, approximately 92% of them detected once, and over 8.5% sits in the top ten. Sequencing was performed on CD4+ or CD8+ T cells sorted from blood, taken in a trial of the OX40 agonist ivuxolimab. The receptor was derived from an adult with an advanced solid tumor such as melanoma, head and neck, liver or kidney cancer.

This CDR3 reads CASSLSEGFYEQYF. In DNA form, the CDR3 reads TGTGCCAGCAGTTTATCGGAAGGGTTCTACGAGCAGTACTTC. This rearrangement joins TRBV27 to TRBJ2-7; D is unclear. Trimming took off 0 bases at V and 3 bases at J, with 9 bases between the two ends. Germline CDR1 MNHEY, CDR2 SMNVEV (reference sequence). This CDR3 has 14 residues.